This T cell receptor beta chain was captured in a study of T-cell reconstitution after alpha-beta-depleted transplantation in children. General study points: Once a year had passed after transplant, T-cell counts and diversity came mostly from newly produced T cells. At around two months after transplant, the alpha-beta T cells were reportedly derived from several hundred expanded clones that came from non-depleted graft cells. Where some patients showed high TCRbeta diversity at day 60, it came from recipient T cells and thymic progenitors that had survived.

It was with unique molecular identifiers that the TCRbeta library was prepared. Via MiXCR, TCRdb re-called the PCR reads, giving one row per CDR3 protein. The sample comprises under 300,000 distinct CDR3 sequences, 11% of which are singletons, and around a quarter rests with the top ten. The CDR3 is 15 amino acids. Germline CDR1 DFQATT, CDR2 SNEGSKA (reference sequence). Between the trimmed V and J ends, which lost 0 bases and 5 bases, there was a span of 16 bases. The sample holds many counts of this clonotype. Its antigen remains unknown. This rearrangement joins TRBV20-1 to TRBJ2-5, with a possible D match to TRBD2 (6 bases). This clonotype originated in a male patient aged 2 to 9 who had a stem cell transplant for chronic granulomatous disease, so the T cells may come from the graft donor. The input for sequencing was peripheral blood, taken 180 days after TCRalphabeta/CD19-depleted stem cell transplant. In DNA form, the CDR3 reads TGCAGTGCTAGAGATGCCGGGAGAGGAGAGGAGACCCAGTACTTC. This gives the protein CSARDAGRGEETQYF.